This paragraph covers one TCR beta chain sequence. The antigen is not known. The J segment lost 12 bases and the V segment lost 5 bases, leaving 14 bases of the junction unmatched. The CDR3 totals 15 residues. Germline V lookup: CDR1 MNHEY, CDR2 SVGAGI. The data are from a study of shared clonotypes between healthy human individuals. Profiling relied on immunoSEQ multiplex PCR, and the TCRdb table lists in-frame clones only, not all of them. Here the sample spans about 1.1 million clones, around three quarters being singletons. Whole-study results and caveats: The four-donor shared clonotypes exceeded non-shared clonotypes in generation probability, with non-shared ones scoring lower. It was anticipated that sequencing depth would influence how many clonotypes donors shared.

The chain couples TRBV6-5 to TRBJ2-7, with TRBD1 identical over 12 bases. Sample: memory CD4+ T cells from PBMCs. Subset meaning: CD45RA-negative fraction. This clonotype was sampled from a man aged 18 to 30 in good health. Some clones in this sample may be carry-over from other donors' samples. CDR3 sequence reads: CASSNAGTGGDRPYF. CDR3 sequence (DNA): TGTGCCAGCAGTAACGCCGGGACAGGGGGCGATCGTCCGTACTTC.